Only one count was recorded for the clone carrying this TCR beta chain. The source of the sample is a study of blood T cell repertoires in COVID-19. The data were produced by immunoSEQ multiplex PCR, yet TCRdb's version contains in-frame clones alone and is incomplete. The table shows 200,000 or so clones, with around 90% occurring only once. The CDR3 sequence is 14 residues long. Between the trimmed V and J ends, which lost 8 bases and 2 bases, there was a span of 14 bases. The germline CDR1 and CDR2 sequences are MNHNY and SVGAGI (reference sequence). The gene calls are TRBV6-6 and TRBJ2-3; D might be TRBD1 (6 bases). The material sequenced was peripheral blood. This receptor was taken from a man aged 60 to 69 with COVID-19, enrolled during active disease. CDR3 loop: CASSGGTLTDTQYF. The CDR3 bases are TGTGCCAGCTCTGGGGGCACCCTCACAGATACGCAGTATTTT.